This T cell receptor beta chain comes out of a study of cytomegalovirus exposure and HLA in healthy donors. The study's findings and limits: Within a later analysis, the majority of CMV-associated TCR beta chains appeared HLA-restricted.

The PCR employed 60 Vbeta primers together with 13 Jbeta primers. Profiling relied on immunoSEQ multiplex PCR, and the TCRdb table lists in-frame clones only, not all of them. The sample carries roughly 120,000 clones, roughly 80% recorded once. As to this clone: The target antigen is unknown.

The CDR3 covers 17 residues. CDR1 and CDR2 (germline): LGHNA, YNFKEQ. V gave up 1 base and J gave up 3 bases; unmatched junction bases: 9. This sequence originates from a male donor in good health and CMV-seronegative. The sequencing input was PBMCs. The chain links TRBV4-2 to TRBJ2-3, with 8 bases that match TRBD2. Written as DNA, the CDR3 is TGTGCCAGCAGCCAAGGATCGAGCGGGAGTTGGACAGATACGCAGTATTTT. It translates to CASSQGSSGSWTDTQYF.